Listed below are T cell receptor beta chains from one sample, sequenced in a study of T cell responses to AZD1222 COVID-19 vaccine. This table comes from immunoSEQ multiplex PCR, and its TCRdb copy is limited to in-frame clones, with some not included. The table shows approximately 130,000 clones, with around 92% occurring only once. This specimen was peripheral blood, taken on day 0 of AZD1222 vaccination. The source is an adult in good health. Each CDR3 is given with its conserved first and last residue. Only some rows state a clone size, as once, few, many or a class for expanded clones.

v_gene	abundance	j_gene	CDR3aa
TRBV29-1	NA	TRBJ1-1	CSATLLGGGLGTEAFF
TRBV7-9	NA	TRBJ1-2	CASSRWTGRDYGYTF
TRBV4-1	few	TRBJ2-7	CASSPGLAGREQYF
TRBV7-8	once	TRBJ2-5	CASSLDYRGVRAETQYF
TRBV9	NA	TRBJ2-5	CASSVDPSGSVETQYF
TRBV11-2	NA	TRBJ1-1	CASSYGFEAFF
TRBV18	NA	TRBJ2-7	CASSRGQADEQYF
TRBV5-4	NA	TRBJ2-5	CASSWELAGAAAQETQYF
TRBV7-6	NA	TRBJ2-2	CASSPDRVSGELFF
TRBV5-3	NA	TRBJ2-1	CARSLEQRENRNTSYNEQFF
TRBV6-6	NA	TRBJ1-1	CASKTSGNTEAFF
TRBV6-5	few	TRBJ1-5	CATGVTGPNQPQHF
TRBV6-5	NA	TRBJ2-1	CASTRGSYNEQFF
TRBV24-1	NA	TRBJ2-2	CATSDLAGIRTGELFF
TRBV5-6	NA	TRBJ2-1	CASSSLGDLGSEQFF
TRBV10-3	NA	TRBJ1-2	CAIRGMNGYTF
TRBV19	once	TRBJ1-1	CASSMGVQGASFF
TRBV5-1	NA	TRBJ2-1	CASSLDPQGNEQFF
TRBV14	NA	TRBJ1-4	CASSSLATNEKLFF
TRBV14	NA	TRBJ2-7	CASSQSNEQYF
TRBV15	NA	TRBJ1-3	CATSRATGAGNTIYF
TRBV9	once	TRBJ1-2	CASSVQGLGGYTF
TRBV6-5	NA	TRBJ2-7	CASSYAEANEQYF
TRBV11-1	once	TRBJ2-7	CASSLWKEYEQYF
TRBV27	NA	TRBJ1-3	CASSLVFGQAQGNTIYF
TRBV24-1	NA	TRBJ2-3	CATSLSGLTPTDTQYF
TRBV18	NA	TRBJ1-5	CASSPGQVENQPQHF
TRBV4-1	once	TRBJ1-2	CASSQTDRGLGYGYTF
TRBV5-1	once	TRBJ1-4	CASSLQGGRRSEKLFF
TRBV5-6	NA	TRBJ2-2	CASSPDPGPGELFF
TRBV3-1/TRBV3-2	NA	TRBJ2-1	CASSPRQGAAFF
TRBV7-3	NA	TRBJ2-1	CASSLSTRGRGSALINEQFF
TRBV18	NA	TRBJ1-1	CASSPRTGRTEAFF
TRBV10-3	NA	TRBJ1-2	CAISPSAQRAQNYGYTF
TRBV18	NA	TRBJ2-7	CASSPTGISYEQYF
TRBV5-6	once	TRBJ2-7	CASSSTGENEQYF
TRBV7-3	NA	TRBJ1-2	CASSFTGQAGYGYTF
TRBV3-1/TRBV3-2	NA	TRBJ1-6	CASRLKSGSPLHF
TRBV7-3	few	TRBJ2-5	CASSPKVGGSETQYF
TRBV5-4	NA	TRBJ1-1	CASSLAGGNTEAFF
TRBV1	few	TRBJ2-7	CTSSQATSGTSVTYEQYF
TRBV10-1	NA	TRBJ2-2	CASSPPPRGTGELFF